This T cell receptor (beta chain) was captured in a study of T cells after yellow fever vaccination. Whole-study findings and limits: Any FACS-sorted repertoire could hold abundant clonotypes that contaminate it from the bulk population. Detected again after the booster were most primary-vaccination clones, at 95% to 98% CD4 and 70% to 90% CD8. Clonotypes found in both CD4 and CD8 compartments made up a small share.

J was trimmed by 1 base and V by 2 bases; bases with no gene match: 9. This CDR3 spans 18 amino acids. The TCR cDNA carried a universal primer site and UMIs from 5'RACE template switching. TCRdb re-derived calls from the 5' RACE reads in MiXCR, one entry per CDR3 protein. There are 250,000 to 350,000 distinct CDR3 sequences in the sample; 8.7% occur only once, and about 3.7% lies in the top ten. Of note for this clonotype: Its target is not known.

This clonotype was sampled from a man aged 18 to 30 who received the YFV17D yellow fever vaccine. V and J are TRBV12-3 or TRBV12-4 and TRBJ2-7, with 12 bases that match TRBD1. The sequencing used CD4+ T cells sorted from PBMCs, collected 5 days after the yellow fever booster vaccination. As DNA, the CDR3 is TGTGCCAGCAGTTTACGGCCGGGACAGGGGGCGAAATCCTACGAGCAGTACTTC. This sequence encodes CASSLRPGQGAKSYEQYF.